This T cell receptor beta chain was obtained from a study of control samples from healthy donors and cancer patients. Profiled with immunoSEQ multiplex PCR; TCRdb holds only in-frame clones, not every one. The repertoire holds 85,000 to 95,000 clones, with approximately 91% as singletons. Between the trimmed V and J ends, which lost 5 bases and 6 bases, there was a span of 9 bases. This CDR3 has 13 residues. Germline CDR1 and CDR2: SGHNT and YYREEE (reference sequence). The chain uses TRBV5-4 and TRBJ1-6; D call uncertain. This sequence originates from a woman aged 25 to 39 in good health. Sequencing was done on a sample of blood. The CDR3, as DNA: TGTGCCAGCAGTATCGGGGTTAATTCACCCCTCCACTTT. Translated: CASSIGVNSPLHF.